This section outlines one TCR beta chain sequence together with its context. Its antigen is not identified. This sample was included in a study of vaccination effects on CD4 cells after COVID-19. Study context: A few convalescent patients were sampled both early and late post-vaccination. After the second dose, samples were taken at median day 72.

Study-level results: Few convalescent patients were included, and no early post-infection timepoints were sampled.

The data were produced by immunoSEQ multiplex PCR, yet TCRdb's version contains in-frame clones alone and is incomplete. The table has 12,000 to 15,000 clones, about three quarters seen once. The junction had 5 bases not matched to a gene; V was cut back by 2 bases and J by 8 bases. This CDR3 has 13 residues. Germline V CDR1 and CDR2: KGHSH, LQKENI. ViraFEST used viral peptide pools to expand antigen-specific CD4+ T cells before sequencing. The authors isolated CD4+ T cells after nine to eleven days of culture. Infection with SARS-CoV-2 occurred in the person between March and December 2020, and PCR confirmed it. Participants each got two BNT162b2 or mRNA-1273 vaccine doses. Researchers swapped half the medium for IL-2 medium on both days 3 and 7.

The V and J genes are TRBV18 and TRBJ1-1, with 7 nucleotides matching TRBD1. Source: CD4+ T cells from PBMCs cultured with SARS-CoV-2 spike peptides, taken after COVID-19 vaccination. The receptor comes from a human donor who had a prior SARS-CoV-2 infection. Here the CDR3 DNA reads TGTGCCAGCTCACCATTCGACAGGGCCGAAGCTTTCTTT. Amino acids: CASSPFDRAEAFF. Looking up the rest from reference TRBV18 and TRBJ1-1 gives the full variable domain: NAGVMQNPRHLVRRRGQEARLRCSPMKGHSHVYWYRQLPEEGLKFMVYLQKENIIDESGMPKERFSAEFPKEGPSILRIQQVVRGDSAAYFCASSPFDRAEAFFGQGTRLTVV.